Presented here are 18 T cell receptor beta chains from one specimen sequenced in a study of CD8+ T cells in alopecia areata. Stated treatment: oral pan-JAK inhibitor, 5-10 mg twice daily. Following RNA extraction, reverse transcription yielded cDNA that acted as the sequencing template. Some clones are missing from TCRdb's copy, which holds only in-frame ones; the method was immunoSEQ multiplex PCR. The sample holds 90,000 to 150,000 clones, about 50% seen once. The sequencing here drew on CD4+ T cells sorted from blood, taken at week 4, from a patient treated with tofacitinib. These receptors came from a human donor with alopecia areata.

This chain uses TRBV29-1 with TRBJ2-5; D could derive from TRBD1 or TRBD2 (5 bases each). The V gene's germline CDR1 is SQVTM and CDR2 ANQGSEA. The CDR3 has 14 residues. The V gene lost 7 bases and the J gene lost 0 bases, with 15 bases spanning the gap. CDR3 nucleotides: TGCAGCGGAGGGGTTGGATCAGACCAAGAGACCCAGTACTTC. As protein: CSGGVGSDQETQYF.

V usage is TRBV6-5 and J usage is TRBJ2-1, with TRBD2 matching 11 bases. Germline V gene data show CDR1 as MNHEY and CDR2 as SVGAGI. The V segment lost 7 bases and the J segment 3 bases; nucleotides outside the gene matches: 2. CDR3 size: 14 residues. CDR3 nucleotides: TGTGCCAGCAAAGGGACTAGCGGCTACAATGAGCAGTTCTTC. It encodes CASKGTSGYNEQFF.

The chain has TRBV29-1 and TRBJ2-6, with 11 bases that match TRBD1. Germline CDR1 and CDR2: SQVTM and ANQGSEA. Germline trimming cut 1 base from V and 2 bases from J; bases unmatched to any gene: 1. This CDR3 has 16 amino acids. CDR3 in amino acids: CSVEGTGGTGANVLTF. In DNA, the CDR3 is TGCAGCGTTGAAGGGACAGGGGGCACTGGGGCCAACGTCCTGACTTTC. The variable domain in full, completed from reference TRBV29-1 and TRBJ2-6, reads SAVISQKPSRDICQRGTSLTIQCQVDSQVTMMFWYRQQPGQSLTLIATANQGSEATYESGFVIDKFPISRPNLTFSTLTVSNMSPEDSSIYLCSVEGTGGTGANVLTFGAGSRLTVL.

CDR3 in DNA: TGCAGCGCCACTCGGGCTAGCGTCAATGAGCAGTTCTTC. It codes for CSATRASVNEQFF. The chain combines TRBV29-1 with TRBJ2-1; a weak D match, TRBD2 (6 bases). Germline V gives CDR1 SQVTM, CDR2 ANQGSEA. The CDR3 covers 13 residues. The V and J ends lost 7 bases and 6 bases respectively, with 16 bases between them.

The chain joins TRBV6-1 to TRBJ2-3; 12 positions agree with TRBD2. V shed 6 bases and J 5 bases; nucleotides not matched to a gene: 3. Germline loops: CDR1 MNHNS, CDR2 SASEGT. This CDR3 spans 14 amino acids. DNA of the CDR3: TGTGCCAGCAGCGGACTAGCGGGGCTAGATACGCAGTATTTT. Its protein is CASSGLAGLDTQYF.

CDR3 sequence (DNA): TGCAGCGTTACCCAACTAGCGGATACAGATACGCAGTATTTT. Its protein product is CSVTQLADTDTQYF. The chain combines TRBV29-1 with TRBJ2-3, with TRBD2 matching 8 bases. The ends lost 5 bases at V and 3 bases at J; junction bases unmatched: 7. There are 14 residues in the CDR3. Germline lookup yields CDR1 SQVTM and CDR2 ANQGSEA.

This clone was seen more than once but under ten times. The chain couples TRBV29-1 to TRBJ1-4; D remains unclear. Germline V gene lookup returns CDR1 SQVTM and CDR2 ANQGSEA. Trimming removed 4 bases at V and 3 bases at J, with 6 bases between. The CDR3 is 12 amino acids. The DNA of the CDR3 is TGCAGCGTTGCGCAGTCTAATGAAAAACTGTTTTTT. Residues: CSVAQSNEKLFF.

V gene TRBV29-1 combines with J gene TRBJ2-7; weak D call: TRBD2 (5 bases). V was cut by 7 bases and J by 5 bases, with 12 bases left in between. This CDR3 is 11 amino acids long. Germline CDR1 and CDR2: SQVTM and ANQGSEA. CDR3 region: CSGYSADEQYF. The CDR3 DNA reads as TGCAGCGGGTATAGCGCGGACGAGCAGTACTTC.

The chain has TRBV27 and TRBJ2-5; TRBD2 is a possible D gene (7 bases). The CDR3 length is 13 residues. Germline values: CDR1 MNHEY, CDR2 SMNVEV (reference sequence). V was cut by 5 bases and J by 5 bases, with 12 bases left in between. CDR3 in amino acids: CASSQRGGETQYF. The DNA of the CDR3 is TGTGCCAGCAGTCAAAGGGGGGGGGAGACCCAGTACTTC.

The chain links TRBV7-9 to TRBJ2-7, with D hard to call. The CDR3 totals 12 residues. Germline V gives CDR1 SEHNR, CDR2 FQNEAQ (reference sequence). V lost 1 base and J lost 5, with 6 bases in between. The CDR3 nucleotides are TGTGCCAGCAGCTTAGTAGCCCACGAGCAGTACTTC. Protein product: CASSLVAHEQYF.

This clone has only one observation. The rearrangement links TRBV5-4 to TRBJ1-2, with 8 bases matching TRBD1. CDR1 is SGHNT and CDR2 is YYREEE in the germline V gene (reference sequence). This CDR3 is 15 amino acids long. Trimming at V came to 3 bases and at J to 4 bases, leaving 8 bases not matched to a gene. Here the CDR3 reads CASSSGQGAFYGYTF. The CDR3 DNA follows: TGTGCCAGCAGCTCAGGACAGGGAGCCTTCTATGGCTACACCTTC.

The chain carries TRBV5-1 and TRBJ2-3; 10 bases fit TRBD2. The germline gives CDR1 SGHRS, CDR2 YFSETQ. The CDR3 extends over 16 amino acids. V lost 0 bases, J lost 2 bases, and 3 bases stayed unmatched. In nucleotides, the CDR3 is TGCGCCAGCAGCTTGGTAGCGGGGGGCAACACAGATACGCAGTATTTT. Its protein is CASSLVAGGNTDTQYF.

The rearrangement links TRBV6-1 to TRBJ1-6; D remains ambiguous. Germline V lookup: CDR1 MNHNS, CDR2 SASEGT. Deletions cut 6 bases from V and 9 bases from J, with 15 bases between. The CDR3 sequence is 14 residues long. In nucleotides, the CDR3 is TGTGCCAGCAGACCGGACCTCGGACGTTCACCCCTCCACTTT. The encoded protein is CASRPDLGRSPLHF.

This chain joins TRBV25-1 and TRBJ2-1; TRBD2 aligns across 11 bases. This CDR3 has 17 residues. Germline trimming cut 3 bases from V and 0 bases from J; bases unmatched to any gene: 4. The germline gives CDR1 MGHDK, CDR2 SYGVNS. In nucleotides, the CDR3 is TGTGCCAGCAGTGATAGTACTAGCGGGAGCTCCTACAATGAGCAGTTCTTC. Translated, it gives CASSDSTSGSSYNEQFF. The entire variable domain, with the rest obtained from reference TRBV25-1 and TRBJ2-1, is as follows: EADIYQTPRYLVIGTGKKITLECSQTMGHDKMYWYQQDPGMELHLIHYSYGVNSTEKGDLSSESTVSRIRTEHFPLTLESARPSHTSQYLCASSDSTSGSSYNEQFFGPGTRLTVL.

The chain uses TRBV7-9 and TRBJ2-5, with 13 nucleotides matching TRBD2. The germline V gene has CDR1 SEHNR and CDR2 FQNEAQ (reference sequence). J was trimmed by 5 bases and V by 4 bases; bases with no gene match: 4. CDR3 length: 15 residues. In DNA form, the CDR3 reads TGTGCCAGCAGCTCTCGACTAGCGGGAGGCGAGACCCAGTACTTC. Protein sequence: CASSSRLAGGETQYF. Full variable domain (remainder filled in from reference TRBV7-9 and TRBJ2-5): DTGVSQNPRHKITKRGQNVTFRCDPISEHNRLYWYRQTLGQGPEFLTYFQNEAQLEKSRLLSDRFSAERPKGSFSTLEIQRTEQGDSAMYLCASSSRLAGGETQYFGPGTRLLVL.

DNA for the CDR3: TGTGCCACCAGCAGAGATGTAAACAGCCGGAACTATGGCTACACCTTC. It encodes CATSRDVNSRNYGYTF. The rearrangement links TRBV15 to TRBJ1-2; D is unresolved. This CDR3 is 16 amino acids long. V lost 0 bases to trimming and J lost 2 bases, with 13 bases between them. Germline lookup yields CDR1 LNHNV and CDR2 YYDKDF (reference sequence).

A few counts support this clone. The chain joins TRBV29-1 to TRBJ2-3; unclear D gene. The CDR3 sequence is 10 residues long. V dropped 4 bases and J dropped 8 bases, with 7 bases sitting between them. CDR1 is SQVTM, CDR2 ANQGSEA, per germline. For the CDR3, the DNA is TGCAGCGTTGGACCGGGTACGCAGTATTTT. It is translated as CSVGPGTQYF.

The V gene is TRBV6-5, the J gene TRBJ1-1, with 10 bases lining up with TRBD1. The CDR3 sequence is 15 residues long. Trimming took 8 bases from V and 5 from J; bases not matched to a gene: 11. CDR1 is MNHEY, CDR2 SVGAGI, per germline. The chain's CDR3 is CASGRQGALRTEAFF. Here the CDR3 DNA reads TGTGCCAGCGGGAGACAGGGGGCGCTTAGAACTGAAGCTTTCTTT.